The 26 T cell receptor beta chains below were found in one sample sequenced in a study of T cell changes during pregnancy in multiple sclerosis. The data were produced by immunoSEQ multiplex PCR, yet TCRdb's version contains in-frame clones alone and is incomplete. The table records fewer than 50,000 clones, 90% to 95% of them present only once. Here the sequenced sample was CD8+ T cells from peripheral blood mononuclear cells, taken after pregnancy. These receptors were collected from a female donor with multiple sclerosis, enrolled in a pregnancy study.

This clone was counted a few times. J is TRBJ2-3 and V is TRBV6-4, with 7 bases aligning to TRBD2. The CDR3 spans 16 residues. Germline CDR1 MRHNA, CDR2 SNTAGT. V trimming: 2 bases; J trimming: 0 bases; junction bases outside the gene matches: 5. Here the CDR3 reads CASSDRSGESTDTQYF. CDR3 in DNA: TGTGCCAGCAGTGACCGAAGCGGGGAAAGCACAGATACGCAGTATTTT.

The V and J genes are TRBV13 and TRBJ2-7; D is perhaps TRBD1 (6 bases). Germline CDR1 is PRHDT and CDR2 is FYEKMQ (reference sequence). Trimming removed 6 bases from V and 3 bases from J, with 18 bases in between. The CDR3 consists of 15 residues. The CDR3 nucleotides read TGTGCCAGCAGTTTTTGGAGCCAGGGGTTCTACGAGCAGTACTTC. The encoded protein is CASSFWSQGFYEQYF.

The chain couples TRBV9 to TRBJ2-3; possibly TRBD1 for D (5 bases). V dropped 0 bases and J dropped 3 bases, with 11 bases sitting between them. Germline V gives CDR1 SGDLS, CDR2 YYNGEE. This CDR3 has 15 residues. CDR3 in DNA: TGTGCCAGCAGCGTAGAAGAGACAGTAACAGATACGCAGTATTTT. It specifies CASSVEETVTDTQYF. Full variable domain (missing parts from reference TRBV9 and TRBJ2-3): DSGVTQTPKHLITATGQRVTLRCSPRSGDLSVYWYQQSLDQGLQFLIQYYNGEERAKGNILERFSAQQFPDLHSELNLSSLELGDSALYFCASSVEETVTDTQYFGPGTRLTVL.

The CDR3 here is CASSVRLVAGELFF. CDR3 nucleotide sequence: TGTGCCAGCAGCGTAAGACTAGTAGCCGGGGAGCTGTTTTTT. The V call is TRBV11-2, the J call TRBJ2-2; TRBD2 might be the D (6 bases). V lost 5 bases to trimming and J lost 6 bases, with 13 bases between them. The CDR3 has 14 residues. CDR1 is SGHAT and CDR2 is FQNNGV in the germline V gene.

This clone has more than one count but fewer than ten. The gene calls are TRBV12-5 and TRBJ2-1, with 9 bases fitting TRBD1. Trimming removed 6 bases from V and 9 bases from J; junction bases left unmatched: 9. From germline, CDR1 is LGHNT and CDR2 FRNRAP. The CDR3 loop spans 14 amino acids. This chain's CDR3 is CASGPNRGPGEQFF. The CDR3 DNA follows: TGTGCTAGTGGCCCCAACAGGGGGCCTGGTGAGCAGTTCTTC.

This chain links TRBV6-5 with TRBJ1-5; 8 bases are a match to TRBD1. CDR1 and CDR2 (germline): MNHEY, SVGAGI. This CDR3 is 15 amino acids long. V dropped 0 bases and J dropped 6; count of bases not matched to a gene: 4. CDR3 coding DNA: TGTGCCAGCAGTTACTCCCGGACAGGGAGTCAGCCCCAGCATTTT. Its translation: CASSYSRTGSQPQHF.

The genes are TRBV19 and TRBJ1-1; the D is unclear. V shed 0 bases and J shed 8 bases, with 10 bases lying between them. This CDR3 has 13 residues. Germline V CDR1 and CDR2: LNHDA, SQIVND (reference sequence). CDR3 coding DNA: TGTGCCAGTAGTATAGATACGCTCGGGGAAGCTTTCTTT. Translated, it gives CASSIDTLGEAFF.

The gene calls are TRBV2 and TRBJ2-5; 7 positions match TRBD1. CDR3 length equals 13 residues. Per germline, CDR1 SNHLY and CDR2 FYNNEI. V shed 10 bases, J shed 3 bases, and the junction held 8 bases outside the gene matches. In nucleotides, the CDR3 is TGTGCCATACACCGGGACAGAGAAGAGACCCAGTACTTC. It yields the protein CAIHRDREETQYF.

The CDR3 here is CASSSIGGEQYF. The CDR3 DNA sequence: TGTGCCAGCAGCTCAATCGGGGGGGAGCAGTACTTC. The chain carries TRBV7-8 and TRBJ2-7; 7 bases are shared with TRBD2. Trimming removed 4 bases from V and 7 bases from J; junction bases left unmatched: 4. The CDR3 totals 12 residues. Germline-derived CDR1 and CDR2 are SGHVS and FQNEAQ.

J is TRBJ2-3 and V is TRBV12-1; the D call in the table, TRBD2, was not verified against the DNA. TRBV12-1 counts as a pseudogene. The CDR3 loop spans 16 amino acids. CDR3 DNA sequence: TGTGCCAGCAGCTTTGCCAATGGACTCGACACAGATACGCAGTATTTT. This codes for CASSFANGLDTDTQYF.

This sequence joins TRBV2 and TRBJ1-4; unclear D gene. Trimming left V 4 bases short and J 0 bases short, with 9 bases between. The CDR3 contains 15 residues. Looked up from germline, CDR1 is SNHLY and CDR2 is FYNNEI. In nucleotides, the CDR3 is TGTGCCAGCAGTGCTTGGCAAGCAACTAATGAAAAACTGTTTTTT. This sequence encodes CASSAWQATNEKLFF. The whole variable domain, remainder taken from reference TRBV2 and TRBJ1-4, is EPEVTQTPSHQVTQMGQEVILRCVPISNHLYFYWYRQILGQKVEFLVSFYNNEISEKSEIFDDQFSVERPDGSNFTLKIRSTKLEDSAMYFCASSAWQATNEKLFFGSGTQLSVL.

The chain has TRBV27 and TRBJ2-7, with D possibly matching TRBD1 (6 bases). The CDR3 has 14 amino acids. The V end was cut by 6 bases, the J end by 1 base, with 13 bases between. Germline lookup yields CDR1 MNHEY and CDR2 SMNVEV (reference sequence). The CDR3 coding sequence is TGTGCCAGCAGGCCCCCCAGGGGATCCTACGAGCAGTACTTC. Residues: CASRPPRGSYEQYF.

This chain links TRBV2 with TRBJ2-1; no clear D. The CDR3 sequence is 15 residues long. Deletions cut 7 bases from V and 4 bases from J, with 17 bases between. CDR1 and CDR2 from the germline V gene are SNHLY and FYNNEI. The CDR3 DNA sequence: TGTGCCAGCATACGATGGCAGAAACATTACAATGAGCAGTTCTTC. This gives the protein CASIRWQKHYNEQFF.

The chain links TRBV27 to TRBJ1-5, with D perhaps matching TRBD1 (5 bases). The CDR3 loop spans 15 amino acids. CDR1 is MNHEY, CDR2 SMNVEV, per germline (reference sequence). V was pared by 2 bases and J by 2 bases, with 10 bases between. The CDR3 DNA follows: TGTGCCAGCAGTTTAGGAGGGGTAGGCAATCAGCCCCAGCATTTT. Amino acids: CASSLGGVGNQPQHF.

This chain joins TRBV5-6 and TRBJ1-4, with a weak D call TRBD1 (6 bases). The ends were cut back, 2 bases at V and 5 bases at J, with 10 bases in the middle. Germline CDR1 SGHDT, CDR2 YYEEEE. The CDR3 runs 14 residues. The CDR3 bases are TGTGCCAGCAGCTTTCCGGACAGCAATGAAAAACTGTTTTTT. This gives the protein CASSFPDSNEKLFF.

The chain links TRBV6-5 to TRBJ2-3; TRBD2 matches 7 bases. Germline assignment: CDR1 MNHEY and CDR2 SVGAGI. The CDR3 is 13 amino acids. Trimming at V came to 4 bases and at J to 3 bases, leaving 1 base not matched to a gene. The DNA of the CDR3 is TGTGCCAGCAGTTGGGGGGGGACAGATACGCAGTATTTT. Translating gives CASSWGGTDTQYF.

The chain combines TRBV9 with TRBJ2-7; 8 positions agree with TRBD2. CDR1 SGDLS and CDR2 YYNGEE come from the germline V gene. This CDR3 has 14 amino acids. V trimming: 2 bases; J trimming: 4 bases; junction bases outside the gene matches: 5. DNA for the CDR3: TGTGCCAGCAGCGTTGGTAGCGGGGATTACGAGCAGTACTTC. Protein product: CASSVGSGDYEQYF. Full variable domain (missing parts from reference TRBV9 and TRBJ2-7): DSGVTQTPKHLITATGQRVTLRCSPRSGDLSVYWYQQSLDQGLQFLIQYYNGEERAKGNILERFSAQQFPDLHSELNLSSLELGDSALYFCASSVGSGDYEQYFGPGTRLTVT.

CDR3 protein: CASSQGTGLLYEQYF. The CDR3 DNA follows: TGTGCCAGCAGCCAGGGGACAGGTCTACTTTACGAGCAGTACTTC. V and J are TRBV14 and TRBJ2-7; 8 positions match TRBD1. J was trimmed by 4 bases and V by 3 bases; bases with no gene match: 8. Per the germline V gene, CDR1 is SGHDN and CDR2 is FVKESK. This CDR3 comprises 15 residues.

The chain recombines TRBV27 with TRBJ2-7, with D tentatively TRBD2 (6 bases). CDR1 MNHEY and CDR2 SMNVEV come from the germline V gene (reference sequence). Trimming removed 6 bases from V and 5 bases from J, with 20 bases in between. CDR3 size: 15 residues. The CDR3 bases are TGTGCCAGCAGAAAAAAGGAGGGTTGGACGGACGAGCAGTACTTC. It specifies CASRKKEGWTDEQYF.

The rearrangement joins TRBV27 to TRBJ1-6; perhaps TRBD1 as D (5 bases). The germline V gene encodes CDR1 MNHEY and CDR2 SMNVEV (reference sequence). There are 15 residues in the CDR3. V lost 0 bases and J lost 10, with 13 bases in between. CDR3 residues: CASSLSGGAISPLHF. The CDR3 DNA reads TGTGCCAGCAGTTTATCGGGAGGGGCGATATCACCCCTCCACTTT.

The rearrangement joins TRBV19 to TRBJ1-4; 8 bases align to TRBD1. Germline-derived CDR1 and CDR2 are LNHDA and SQIVND (reference sequence). The CDR3 length is 14 residues. V trimming: 8 bases; J trimming: 4 bases; junction bases outside the gene matches: 6. The CDR3 spells CASGQGDHNEKLFF. CDR3 coding DNA: TGTGCCAGTGGACAGGGCGACCATAATGAAAAACTGTTTTTT.

The J gene is TRBJ1-2, the V gene TRBV6-5; D is uncertain. The CDR3 spans 13 residues. Germline CDR1 is MNHEY and CDR2 is SVGAGI. V shed 6 bases and J shed 4 bases, with 12 bases lying between them. The CDR3: CASRLGVSYGYTF. The DNA of the CDR3 is TGTGCCAGCAGGCTCGGGGTTAGCTATGGCTACACCTTC.

In this sample, this clone turned up once. At one of its ends the junction is not consistent with the germline gene, which may arise from a read error. This sequence joins TRBV6-6 and TRBJ1-1; D ambiguous. Germline CDR1 and CDR2: MNHNY and SVGAGI (reference sequence). CDR3 length: 13 amino acids. In DNA, the CDR3 is TGTGCCAGCAGTTACCCGGGGAACTCTGAAGCTTTCTTT. Translating gives CASSYPGNSEAFF.

The V and J genes are TRBV5-1 and TRBJ2-5; 7 bases fit TRBD2. V shed 7 bases and J 2 bases; nucleotides not matched to a gene: 11. The CDR3 covers 15 residues. Germline V lookup: CDR1 SGHRS, CDR2 YFSETQ. CDR3 sequence reads: CASEMGGGYQETQYF. The CDR3, as DNA: TGCGCCAGCGAGATGGGCGGGGGATATCAAGAGACCCAGTACTTC.

The chain is built from TRBV6-5 and TRBJ2-2; possibly TRBD2 for D (6 bases). The CDR3 has 14 amino acids. CDR1 is MNHEY and CDR2 is SVGAGI in the germline V gene. V shed 6 bases and J shed 6 bases, with 14 bases lying between them. CDR3 bases: TGTGCCAGCAGGCCGGGACTGAGGCCCGGGGAGCTGTTTTTT. It encodes CASRPGLRPGELFF.

As DNA, the CDR3 is TGTGCCAGCAGCTCGGGACAGGGACCATATGAGCAGTTCTTC. Translating it yields CASSSGQGPYEQFF. The rearrangement joins TRBV7-9 to TRBJ2-1; 9 positions agree with TRBD1. Losses at the gene ends were 4 bases for V and 8 bases for J; bases not matched to a gene: 6. This CDR3 is built from 14 residues. Looked up from germline, CDR1 is SEHNR and CDR2 is FQNEAQ (reference sequence).